One sample yielded the 26 T cell receptor beta chains listed below, sequenced in a study of T cells after yellow fever vaccination (dated by TCRdb to the late 2010s). Library preparation used 5' RACE. Sequenced on an Illumina HiSeq 2500. The public reads were reanalyzed by TCRdb: fastp trimming at Q25, MiXCR alignment, in-frame beta chains only. Under each unique CDR3 protein, matching rows form one entry showing the most common genes and DNA. For this sample the table gives more than 450,000 distinct CDR3 sequences, of which less than 25% were detected only once. The ten top clones hold around 16% of the sample. The label giving this sample's treatment or condition can be read as: live attenuated yellow fever vaccine strain. Sequences were derived from PBMCs, sampled approximately 22 days after the first yellow fever vaccination. The source of these receptors is a man younger than 30 who received the YFV17D yellow fever vaccine.

The V call is TRBV7-3, the J call TRBJ2-2; TRBD2 aligns across 7 bases. The trim removed 5 bases at V and 0 bases at J, leaving 6 bases unmatched. CDR1 is SGHTA and CDR2 is FQGTGA in the germline V gene. The CDR3 runs to 16 residues. For the CDR3, the DNA is TGTGCCAGCAGCGGCGGGGGAAACGCGAACACCGGGGAGCTGTTTTTT. Translated: CASSGGGNANTGELFF.

In this sample, this clonotype turned up many times. The rearrangement links TRBV21-1 to TRBJ1-6. TRBV21-1 is designated a pseudogene. This CDR3 has 14 residues. This chain's CDR3 is CASSRRRGNSPLHF. The CDR3 DNA is TGTGCCAGCAGCCGTCGGAGGGGCAATTCACCCCTCCACTTT.

This chain joins TRBV5-5 and TRBJ1-4; the D is unclear. V was pared by 2 bases and J by 8 bases, with 16 bases between. Germline V gene data show CDR1 as SGHKS and CDR2 as YYEKEE (reference sequence). This CDR3 region has 15 residues. The CDR3, as DNA: TGTGCCAGCAGCTTTGCAAATCCTGGCACGGAAAAACTGTTTTTT. This gives the protein CASSFANPGTEKLFF.

This clonotype was seen only a few times. The chain links TRBV7-2 to TRBJ2-5; no clear D gene. Germline CDR1 and CDR2: SGHTA and FQGNSA. The CDR3 loop spans 13 amino acids. The V end lost 0 bases, the J end lost 5 bases, and 7 bases lay between the germline ends. The CDR3 is CASSLAIVETQYF. In DNA form, the CDR3 reads TGTGCCAGCAGCTTAGCAATAGTGGAGACCCAGTACTTC.

This clonotype has ten or more counts. V and J are TRBV5-8 and TRBJ2-7; perhaps D is TRBD1 or TRBD2 (6 bases each). Germline CDR1 SGHTS, CDR2 YDEGEE. Deletions cut 4 bases from V and 8 bases from J, with 19 bases between. The CDR3 consists of 14 residues. CDR3 DNA: TGTGCCAGCAGCCCCGGGGGACAAGTGGCGCAGCAGTACTTC. This gives the protein CASSPGGQVAQQYF. Full variable domain (remainder filled in from reference TRBV5-8 and TRBJ2-7): EAGVTQSPTHLIKTRGQQATLRCSPISGHTSVYWYQQALGLGLQFLLWYDEGEERNRGNFPPRFSGRQFPNYSSELNVNALELEDSALYLCASSPGGQVAQQYFGPGTRLTVT.

This clonotype was observed many times. This sequence joins TRBV24-1 and TRBJ1-2, with D hard to call. V was shortened by 4 bases and J by 3 bases, with 8 bases between the two germline ends. Germline V gives CDR1 KGHDR, CDR2 SFDVKD. The CDR3 is made up of 13 amino acids. CDR3 amino acids: CATSETADYGYTF. The CDR3 DNA follows: TGTGCCACCAGTGAAACAGCAGACTATGGCTACACCTTC.

The rearrangement uses TRBV19 and TRBJ1-2; D gene uncertain. Germline loops: CDR1 LNHDA, CDR2 SQIVND (reference sequence). CDR3 length: 14 residues. V was shortened by 1 base and J by 4 bases, with 10 bases between the two germline ends. The CDR3 DNA sequence: TGTGCCAGTAGTATAGGGTTCAGTTCCTATGGCTACACCTTC. Its protein is CASSIGFSSYGYTF.

The chain uses TRBV27 and TRBJ1-4, with 7 bases matching TRBD1. The CDR3 covers 16 residues. The V segment lost 2 bases and the J segment 6 bases; nucleotides outside the gene matches: 9. The germline gives CDR1 MNHEY, CDR2 SMNVEV (reference sequence). CDR3 protein: CASSLQGRGSDEKLFF. The DNA for the CDR3 is TGTGCCAGCAGTTTACAAGGCAGGGGGTCGGATGAAAAACTGTTTTTT.

This clonotype has only a few counts. The chain is built from TRBV7-8 and TRBJ1-5, with 7 bases aligning to TRBD1. Losses at the gene ends were 0 bases for V and 4 bases for J; bases not matched to a gene: 6. Germline V lookup: CDR1 SGHVS, CDR2 FQNEAQ. This CDR3 spans 16 amino acids. In nucleotides, the CDR3 is TGTGCCAGCAGCTTAGCCCGACAGGGTAGGAATCAGCCCCAGCATTTT. Amino acid sequence: CASSLARQGRNQPQHF.

This clonotype was counted between two and nine times. The genes are TRBV7-9 and TRBJ1-4; D is possibly TRBD1 (5 bases). CDR1 SEHNR and CDR2 FQNEAQ come from the germline V gene (reference sequence). Trimming cost V 2 bases and J 4 bases, with 11 bases left between them. This CDR3 is built from 15 residues. This CDR3 is CASSLKTGVNEKLFF. The CDR3 nucleotides are TGTGCCAGCAGCTTAAAAACAGGCGTTAATGAAAAACTGTTTTTT.

This clonotype has just a few counts. This rearrangement joins TRBV29-1 to TRBJ2-3; no clear D. Trimming pared 4 bases from V and 5 bases from J, leaving 7 bases between. CDR3 length: 11 residues. The V gene's germline CDR1 is SQVTM and CDR2 ANQGSEA. The DNA for the CDR3 is TGCAGCGTTGGCCGCCAAGATACGCAGTATTTT. Residues: CSVGRQDTQYF.

The rearrangement links TRBV10-2 to TRBJ1-1; D ambiguous. V was clipped by 2 bases and J by 5 bases, with 6 bases between them. The CDR3 totals 12 residues. The germline gives CDR1 WSHSY, CDR2 SAAADI. The CDR3 here is CASSEVPTEAFF. The CDR3 region has the DNA TGCGCCAGCAGTGAGGTCCCGACTGAAGCTTTCTTT.

The rearrangement joins TRBV5-6 to TRBJ2-1; the D is unclear. The germline gives CDR1 SGHDT, CDR2 YYEEEE. The CDR3 runs 16 residues. Trimming took 2 bases from V and 5 from J, leaving 17 bases between them. CDR3 region: CASSFWTLIRDNEQFF. In nucleotides, the CDR3 is TGTGCCAGCAGCTTTTGGACCCTCATTCGGGACAATGAGCAGTTCTTC.

The sample holds a few counts of this clonotype. V usage is TRBV11-1 and J usage is TRBJ2-3; D is unresolved. V was pared by 6 bases and J by 4 bases, with 8 bases between. In germline, CDR1 is SGHAT, CDR2 FQDESV (reference sequence). The length of the CDR3 is 12 residues. In nucleotides, the CDR3 is TGTGCCAGCAGAAAAGCTTCAGATACGCAGTATTTT. This encodes CASRKASDTQYF.

The genes are TRBV5-1 and TRBJ1-6; 10 nucleotides line up with TRBD1. This CDR3 is built from 14 residues. CDR1 is SGHRS and CDR2 is YFSETQ in the germline V gene. The V and J ends lost 5 bases and 10 bases, in that order; junction bases with no gene match: 6. The CDR3 protein is CASRTGTGVSPLHF. Written as DNA, the CDR3 is TGCGCCAGCAGAACCGGGACAGGGGTATCACCCCTCCACTTT.

The sample holds a few counts of this clonotype. The chain joins TRBV12-3 or TRBV12-4 to TRBJ1-6, with D possibly TRBD1 on 5 matching bases. The CDR3 sequence is 17 residues long. Trimming stripped 0 bases from V and 5 bases from J, with 14 bases between. For the CDR3, the DNA is TGTGCCAGCAGTTTAGCGCGGGGTCCCAGGGATAATTCACCCCTCCACTTT. Translating gives CASSLARGPRDNSPLHF.

This clonotype was detected only a few times. The chain combines TRBV12-3 or TRBV12-4 with TRBJ2-7; D possibly corresponds to TRBD2 (6 bases). Trimming removed 0 bases at V and 7 bases at J, with 19 bases between. The CDR3 spans 16 residues. CDR3 coding DNA: TGTGCCAGCAGTTTAGCGGGGGGACCGAGGGGCCTGGAGCAGTACTTC. Translated, it gives CASSLAGGPRGLEQYF.

This clonotype has a single count. J is TRBJ1-1 and V is TRBV11-2, with D tentatively TRBD1 (5 bases). The CDR3 is 15 residues long. Germline CDR1 and CDR2: SGHAT and FQNNGV. V lost 3 bases, J lost 4 bases, and 15 bases lay in between. The CDR3: CASSFSRAQGTEAFF. The CDR3 coding sequence is TGTGCCAGCAGCTTTTCGAGGGCTCAGGGCACTGAAGCTTTCTTT.

At least ten counts were recorded for this clonotype. The chain joins TRBV5-4 to TRBJ2-3, with 13 positions matching TRBD2. Per germline, CDR1 SGHNT and CDR2 YYREEE (reference sequence). Trimming removed 3 bases from V and 5 bases from J; junction bases left unmatched: 9. This CDR3 has 17 residues. The CDR3 loop reads CASSSATSGGLRDTQYF. DNA of the CDR3: TGTGCCAGCAGCTCCGCGACTAGCGGGGGGCTGCGAGATACGCAGTATTTT.

There are a few counts of this clonotype. V gene TRBV5-1 combines with J gene TRBJ1-6, with a possible D match to TRBD1 (6 bases). This CDR3 has 17 residues. Germline assignment: CDR1 SGHRS and CDR2 YFSETQ. The V end was cut by 0 bases, the J end by 4 bases, with 14 bases between. Written as DNA, the CDR3 is TGCGCCAGCAGCTTGGAAGGTGGAGGGGGTTATAATTCACCCCTCCACTTT. Its translation: CASSLEGGGGYNSPLHF.

This clonotype has just a few counts. The chain employs TRBV5-4 and TRBJ2-5; D not certain. The CDR3 loop spans 14 amino acids. Germline-derived CDR1 and CDR2 are SGHNT and YYREEE (reference sequence). V was shortened by 4 bases and J by 3 bases, with 13 bases between the two germline ends. The CDR3 region is CASSVGPMEETQYF. The CDR3 bases are TGTGCCAGCAGCGTCGGACCGATGGAAGAGACCCAGTACTTC.

In this sample, this clonotype turned up a few times. This chain joins TRBV5-6 and TRBJ2-2, with TRBD1 identical over 7 bases. Germline lookup yields CDR1 SGHDT and CDR2 YYEEEE. Trimming at V came to 3 bases and at J to 3 bases, leaving 14 bases not matched to a gene. The CDR3 is 18 residues long. DNA for the CDR3: TGTGCCAGCAGCTCAGCGATACGACAGGGATCGTACACCGGGGAGCTGTTTTTT. Amino acids: CASSSAIRQGSYTGELFF.

The rearrangement joins TRBV20-1 to TRBJ2-5; 10 nucleotides match TRBD2. The V gene's germline CDR1 is DFQATT and CDR2 SNEGSKA (reference sequence). The CDR3 has 16 residues. The V and J ends lost 2 bases and 0 bases, in that order; junction bases with no gene match: 6. In DNA, the CDR3 is TGCAGTGCTAGACCCCAACTAGCGGGGCACCAAGAGACCCAGTACTTC. As protein: CSARPQLAGHQETQYF.

This chain links TRBV9 with TRBJ1-6, with TRBD1 matching over 10 bases. This CDR3 has 15 residues. The germline gives CDR1 SGDLS, CDR2 YYNGEE. V dropped 4 bases and J dropped 8; count of bases not matched to a gene: 6. This chain's CDR3 is CASSLTGTGDSPLHF. CDR3 in DNA: TGTGCCAGCAGCCTAACCGGGACAGGGGATTCACCCCTCCACTTT.

The rearrangement joins TRBV18 to TRBJ1-1; D unclear. CDR1 and CDR2 from the germline V gene are KGHSH and LQKENI. V dropped 3 bases and J dropped 8 bases, with 13 bases sitting between them. The CDR3 spans 13 residues. CDR3 DNA sequence: TGTGCCAGCTCACCTATAGCAGTGGAGGAAGCTTTCTTT. It codes for CASSPIAVEEAFF.

This clonotype was seen more than once but under ten times. The V and J genes are TRBV7-8 and TRBJ2-7, with D perhaps matching TRBD2 (7 bases). V was shortened by 5 bases and J by 4 bases, with 21 bases between the two germline ends. Germline CDR1 and CDR2: SGHVS and FQNEAQ. This CDR3 comprises 16 residues. In DNA, the CDR3 is TGTGCCAGCAGCCGCTGGGTAGGGGGGGGGCAATACGAGCAGTACTTC. Its translation is CASSRWVGGGQYEQYF.